This TCR beta chain was sequenced in a study of blood T cell repertoires in COVID-19. On the study more broadly: Samples representing acute and convalescent COVID-19 were sourced from the United States, Italy and Spain.

Some clones are missing from TCRdb's copy, which holds only in-frame ones; the method was immunoSEQ multiplex PCR. Among 110,000 or so clones listed, about 85% were seen once. In germline, CDR1 is KGHSH, CDR2 LQKENI. V shed 5 bases and J 4 bases; nucleotides not matched to a gene: 9. This CDR3 is built from 15 residues. Sequences were obtained from peripheral blood. V is TRBV18 and J is TRBJ2-3; 7 bases align to TRBD1. The receptor's source is a human donor in a cohort sampled during active COVID-19. Here the CDR3 DNA reads TGTGCCAGCTCAGCGACAGGGCAACCATCAGATACGCAGTATTTT. Translation: CASSATGQPSDTQYF.